This entry describes one T cell receptor (beta chain). V gave up 5 bases and J gave up 0 bases, with 11 bases separating them. CDR1 is MDHEN, CDR2 SYDVKM, per germline. The CDR3 runs 15 residues. Which cohort a participant joined came from the clinical history participants gave. The sample belongs to a study of blood T cell repertoires in COVID-19. Background on the study: Two negative PCRs, clearance, or symptom resolution had been documented for recovered Cohort 3 donors. The United States, Italy and Spain provided the acute and convalescent COVID-19 samples.

Under the authors' procedure: Using reference gene primer amplification, nucleated cell counts were estimated. Produced via immunoSEQ multiplex PCR; TCRdb's table is partial and in-frame only. The DNA was the basis for D and trimming; V, J and clone size are from that table. Here the sample spans fewer than 200,000 clones, around 87% being singletons. The chain carries TRBV28 and TRBJ1-5, with a tentative D call TRBD1 (5 bases). The sequenced material came from PBMCs or T cells enriched from blood (not recorded which). The receptor's source is a woman aged 40 to 50 in a cohort exposed to, infected with or recovered from COVID-19 (not recorded which). CDR3 in DNA: TGTGCCAGCAGTCCTCCGGGGGGTAGCAATCAGCCCCAGCATTTT. The encoded protein is CASSPPGGSNQPQHF.